This T cell receptor beta chain was identified in a study of identical twins. This clonotype was seen a handful of times. As yet, its antigen is unknown. TCRdb analysed the 5' RACE reads with MiXCR anew, one entry per CDR3 protein. The sample shows some 900,000 distinct CDR3 sequences, roughly 12% of them seen only once. V shed 4 bases, J shed 1 base, and the junction held 8 bases outside the gene matches. This CDR3 has 16 amino acids. The V gene's germline CDR1 is ENHRY and CDR2 SYGVKD. Whole-study findings and limits: For out-of-frame alpha sequences shared by twins, low generation probability was in excess. Among beta out-of-frame sequences, excess sharing between twins appeared weaker.

The same specimen was also included in a second study, on yellow fever vaccine responses in identical twins. That work states: Twins' vaccine T cell response reportedly seemed partly convergent, partly personalized.

The chain links TRBV10-3 to TRBJ2-3; 7 nucleotides match TRBD2. The receptor was isolated from a woman between 18 and 29 years old in good health. Material: PBMCs. Here the CDR3 reads CAISGETSKGTDTQYF. CDR3 bases: TGTGCCATCAGTGGGGAGACTAGCAAAGGCACAGATACGCAGTATTTT.